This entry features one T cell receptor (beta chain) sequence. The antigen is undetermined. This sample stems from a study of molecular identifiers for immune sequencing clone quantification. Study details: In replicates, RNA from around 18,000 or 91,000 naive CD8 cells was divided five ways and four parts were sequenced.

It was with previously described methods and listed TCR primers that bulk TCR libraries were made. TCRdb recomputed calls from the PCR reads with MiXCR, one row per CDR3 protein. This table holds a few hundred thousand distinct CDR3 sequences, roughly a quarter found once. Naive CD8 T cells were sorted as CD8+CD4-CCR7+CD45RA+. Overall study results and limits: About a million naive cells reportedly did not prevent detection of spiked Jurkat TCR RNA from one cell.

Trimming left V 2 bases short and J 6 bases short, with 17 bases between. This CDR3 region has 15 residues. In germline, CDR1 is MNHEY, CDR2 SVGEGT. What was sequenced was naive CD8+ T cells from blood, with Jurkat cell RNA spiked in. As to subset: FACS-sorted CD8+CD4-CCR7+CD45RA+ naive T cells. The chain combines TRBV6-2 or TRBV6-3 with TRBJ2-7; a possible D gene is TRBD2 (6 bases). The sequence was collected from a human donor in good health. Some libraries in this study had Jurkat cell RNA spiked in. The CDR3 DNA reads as TGTGCCAGCAGTTACGCCTTCCCGGGAGAAATCGAGCAGTACTTC. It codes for CASSYAFPGEIEQYF.